Presented here are 15 T cell receptor beta chains from one specimen sequenced in a study of metastatic and nonmetastatic thyroid tumors. TCRdb called clones again from the PCR reads with MiXCR. Here the sample spans over 20,000 clones, 20% to 30% being singletons. Every patient underwent thyroid surgery untreated. What was sequenced was blood. The receptors shown here come from a female donor with papillary thyroid cancer or a benign thyroid nodule (not recorded which). Some clones in this sample may be carry-over from other donors' samples.

By its share, this clone is medium-sized. The V and J genes are TRBV28 and TRBJ2-2, with D tentatively TRBD2 (6 bases). Trimming left V 6 bases short and J 0 bases short, with 17 bases between. Germline V lookup: CDR1 MDHEN, CDR2 SYDVKM. CDR3 size: 17 residues. In DNA, the CDR3 is TGTGCCAGCAGATCCCTACCCGGGACTTCGAACACCGGGGAGCTGTTTTTT. Its protein product is CASRSLPGTSNTGELFF.

Many counts were recorded for this clone. At one boundary the junction diverges from the germline segment, which might be a read error. This chain connects TRBV6-1 to TRBJ1-4, with 7 bases matching TRBD1. This CDR3 region has 14 residues. Germline CDR1 reads MNHNS; CDR2 reads SASEGT. CDR3 amino acids: CASSPGQTSEKLFF. The CDR3 DNA follows: TGTGCCAGCAGCCCGGGACAGACTAGTGAAAAACTGTTTTTT.

This clone was seen at least ten times. Given a much more abundant clone one base away, this may be a read error. At the DNA level, this CDR3 is encoded by other sequences in the same sample as well. This sequence joins TRBV7-8 and TRBJ2-5; D may be TRBD2 (6 bases). The ends were cut back, 5 bases at V and 5 bases at J, with 15 bases in the middle. CDR1 SGHVS and CDR2 FQNEAQ come from the germline V gene. The CDR3 has 14 amino acids. In nucleotides, the CDR3 is TGTGCCAGCAGCCCTGGGCTAGCGCGGGAGACCCAGTACTTC. Translation: CASSPGLARETQYF.

The gene calls are TRBV5-1 and TRBJ1-1, with D possibly matching TRBD1 (6 bases). Looked up from germline, CDR1 is SGHRS and CDR2 is YFSETQ. The CDR3 has 18 amino acids. V dropped 0 bases and J dropped 5 bases, with 23 bases sitting between them. This CDR3 reads CASSLGPGGKAPSTEAFF. The CDR3 DNA reads as TGCGCCAGCAGCTTGGGCCCCGGGGGCAAAGCCCCGAGTACTGAAGCTTTCTTT.

This clone has ten or more counts. This chain links TRBV20-1 with TRBJ2-4; D unclear. The V end was cut by 0 bases, the J end by 1 base, with 7 bases between. CDR1 and CDR2 (germline): DFQATT, SNEGSKA (reference sequence). The CDR3 is 14 residues long. CDR3 loop: CSAREDGAKNIQYF. Written as DNA, the CDR3 is TGCAGTGCTAGAGAAGATGGGGCCAAAAACATTCAGTACTTC.

This rearrangement joins TRBV6-1 to TRBJ2-7, with D possibly matching TRBD1 (5 bases). Germline CDR1 and CDR2: MNHNS and SASEGT. CDR3 length: 15 amino acids. Trimming pared 5 bases from V and 0 bases from J, leaving 14 bases between. DNA of the CDR3: TGTGCCAGCAGTTCCGAATACAGGAACTCCTACGAGCAGTACTTC. This encodes CASSSEYRNSYEQYF.

This clone has a count of ten or more. The chain carries TRBV7-9 and TRBJ1-1; 7 bases match TRBD1. CDR3 length equals 15 residues. Losses at the gene ends were 2 bases for V and 4 bases for J; bases not matched to a gene: 7. From germline, CDR1 is SEHNR and CDR2 FQNEAQ (reference sequence). The CDR3 is CASSLLNRGVTEAFF. The CDR3 DNA follows: TGTGCCAGCAGCTTATTGAACAGGGGTGTCACTGAAGCTTTCTTT.

This clone was found many times. The chain uses TRBV4-2 and TRBJ1-4; 7 bases match TRBD1. The CDR3 covers 17 residues. The germline V gene encodes CDR1 LGHNA and CDR2 YNFKEQ. J gave up 2 bases and V 2 bases, and 8 bases lay outside the gene matches. The CDR3 region has the DNA TGTGCCAGCAGCCAAACCGACCCAGGGGGGACTAATGAAAAACTGTTTTTT. Its protein product is CASSQTDPGGTNEKLFF.

This clone was recorded a few times. The V gene is TRBV6-2 or TRBV6-3, the J gene TRBJ2-6; D call uncertain. The CDR3 is 16 residues long. Trimming shortened V by 7 bases and J by 0 bases, and 13 bases separated the two germline ends. Germline V lookup: CDR1 MNHEY, CDR2 SVGEGT. CDR3 DNA: TGTGCCAGCAACTCGTGGGCCAACTCTGGGGCCAACGTCCTGACTTTC. Its translation: CASNSWANSGANVLTF.

This sequence joins TRBV11-2 and TRBJ2-1; 11 bases are shared with TRBD2. Germline V gives CDR1 SGHAT, CDR2 FQNNGV. The CDR3 is 17 residues long. V shed 5 bases, J shed 7 bases, and the junction held 13 bases outside the gene matches. The CDR3 coding sequence is TGTGCCAGCAGCCCAACCGTGACTAGCGGGATGCAGAATGAGCAGTTCTTC. As protein: CASSPTVTSGMQNEQFF. Looking up the rest from reference TRBV11-2 and TRBJ2-1 gives the full variable domain: EAGVAQSPRYKIIEKRQSVAFWCNPISGHATLYWYQQILGQGPKLLIQFQNNGVVDDSQLPKDRFSAERLKGVDSTLKIQPAKLEDSAVYLCASSPTVTSGMQNEQFFGPGTRLTVL.

This clone was seen many times. The rearrangement joins TRBV5-1 to TRBJ1-4, with D possibly being TRBD1 (6 bases). This CDR3 comprises 15 residues. CDR1 is SGHRS, CDR2 YFSETQ, per germline. V lost 2 bases, J lost 3 bases, and 11 bases lay in between. Written as DNA, the CDR3 is TGCGCCAGCAGCTTACAGGGTAGGGCTAATGAAAAACTGTTTTTT. Amino acid sequence: CASSLQGRANEKLFF.

The sample holds many counts of this clone. The J gene is TRBJ2-3, the V gene TRBV5-5, with D possibly being TRBD2 (6 bases). The V end lost 2 bases, the J end lost 2 bases, and 9 bases lay between the germline ends. Germline V gene sequence: CDR1 SGHKS, CDR2 YYEKEE (reference sequence). The CDR3 sequence is 14 residues long. The CDR3: CASSFPGDTDTQYF. The CDR3, as DNA: TGTGCCAGCAGCTTCCCGGGGGACACAGATACGCAGTATTTT.

This clone was counted many times. The V and J genes are TRBV9 and TRBJ2-5; perhaps TRBD2 as D (5 bases). From germline, CDR1 is SGDLS and CDR2 YYNGEE. This CDR3 is 15 amino acids long. Trimming took 4 bases from V and 4 from J, leaving 17 bases between them. The CDR3 reads CASSRRLADRETQYF. CDR3 DNA sequence: TGTGCCAGCAGCAGGAGGCTAGCCGATCGAGAGACCCAGTACTTC.

In its sample, this clone was seen a few times. CDR3 region: CASSLGQSYEQYF. The CDR3 DNA is TGTGCCAGCAGCTTAGGCCAGAGTTACGAGCAGTACTTC. V is TRBV11-3 and J is TRBJ2-7, with no clear D. This CDR3 has 13 amino acids. The germline V and J ends were trimmed by 1 base and 4 bases, with 8 bases remaining between them. Germline CDR1 SGHNT, CDR2 YENEEA.

There are many counts of this clone. Just one base apart from a much larger clone, this may be a read error. The V and J genes are TRBV12-3 or TRBV12-4 and TRBJ2-3; 8 bases align to TRBD1. CDR3 length: 15 residues. Trimming took 3 bases from V and 0 from J; bases not matched to a gene: 2. In DNA form, the CDR3 reads TGTGCCAGCAGTTTCAGGGGGCAAAGCACAGATACGCAGTATTTT. As protein: CASSFRGQSTDTQYF.